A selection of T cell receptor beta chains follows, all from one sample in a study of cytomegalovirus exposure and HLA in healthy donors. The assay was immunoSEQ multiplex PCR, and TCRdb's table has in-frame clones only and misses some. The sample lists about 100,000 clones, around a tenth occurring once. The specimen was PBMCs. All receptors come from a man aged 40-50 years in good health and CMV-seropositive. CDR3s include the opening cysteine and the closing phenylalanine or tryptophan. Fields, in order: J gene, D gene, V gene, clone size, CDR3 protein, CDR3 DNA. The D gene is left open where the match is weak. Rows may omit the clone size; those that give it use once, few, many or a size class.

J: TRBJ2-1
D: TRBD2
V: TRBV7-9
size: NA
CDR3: CASSLGSGKASGAYNEQFF
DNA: TGTGCCAGCAGCTTAGGCTCAGGGAAGGCCAGCGGGGCATACAATGAGCAGTTCTTC

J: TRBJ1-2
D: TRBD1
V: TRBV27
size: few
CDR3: CASSGQGAWGYTF
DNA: TGTGCCAGCAGTGGACAGGGGGCGTGGGGCTACACCTTC

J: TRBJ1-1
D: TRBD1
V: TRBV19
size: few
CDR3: CASSLRTGRTEAFF
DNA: TGTGCCAGTAGTCTCCGGACAGGGAGAACTGAAGCTTTCTTT

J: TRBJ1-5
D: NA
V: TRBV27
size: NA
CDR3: CASKRDNNQPQHF
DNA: TGTGCCAGCAAAAGGGACAACAATCAGCCCCAGCATTTT

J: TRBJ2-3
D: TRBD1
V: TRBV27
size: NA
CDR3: CASSLLPGQGTKSTDTQYF
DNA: TGTGCCAGCAGTTTACTCCCGGGACAGGGGACTAAAAGCACAGATACGCAGTATTTT

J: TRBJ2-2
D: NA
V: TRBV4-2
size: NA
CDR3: CASSQHRGTGELFF
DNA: TGTGCCAGCAGCCAACATAGGGGCACCGGGGAGCTGTTTTTT

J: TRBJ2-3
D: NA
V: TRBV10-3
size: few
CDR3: CAIRPDEAGDTQYF
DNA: TGTGCCATCAGGCCGGATGAGGCGGGAGATACGCAGTATTTT

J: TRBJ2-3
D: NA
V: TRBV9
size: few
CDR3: CASSLSSDSTDTQYF
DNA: TGTGCCAGCAGCCTCAGTAGCGACAGCACAGATACGCAGTATTTT

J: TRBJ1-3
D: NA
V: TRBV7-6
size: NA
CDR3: CASSSLSDRISGNTIYF
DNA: TGTGCCAGCAGCAGTTTATCAGACAGGATCTCCGGAAACACCATATATTTT

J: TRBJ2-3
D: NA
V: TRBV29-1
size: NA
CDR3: CSVGVGSADTQYF
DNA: TGCAGCGTTGGGGTCGGGAGCGCAGATACGCAGTATTTT

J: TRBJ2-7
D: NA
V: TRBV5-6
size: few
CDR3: CASSTWSGSYEQYF
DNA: TGTGCCAGCAGCACGTGGAGCGGGTCCTACGAGCAGTACTTC

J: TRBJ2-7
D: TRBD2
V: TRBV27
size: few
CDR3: CASSPWTSLGEQYF
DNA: TGTGCCAGCAGTCCTTGGACTAGCCTGGGCGAGCAGTACTTC

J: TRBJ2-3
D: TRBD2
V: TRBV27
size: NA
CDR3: CASTSGDLTDTQYF
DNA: TGTGCCAGCACCAGCGGGGATTTAACAGATACGCAGTATTTT

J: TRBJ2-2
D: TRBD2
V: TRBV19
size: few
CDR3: CASSSTSGLTGELFF
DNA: TGTGCCAGTAGCTCGACTAGCGGGTTGACCGGGGAGCTGTTTTTT

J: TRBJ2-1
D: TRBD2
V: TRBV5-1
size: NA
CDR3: CASSLGGSTYNEQFF
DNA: TGCGCCAGCAGCTTGGGCGGGAGTACGTACAATGAGCAGTTCTTC

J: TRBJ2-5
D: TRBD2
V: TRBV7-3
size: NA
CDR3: CASSLGGDETQYF
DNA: TGTGCCAGCAGCTTAGGGGGGGACGAGACCCAGTACTTC

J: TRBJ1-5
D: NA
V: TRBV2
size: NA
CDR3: CASSVARDGGNQPQHF
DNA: TGTGCCAGCAGTGTAGCCAGGGATGGAGGCAATCAGCCCCAGCATTTT

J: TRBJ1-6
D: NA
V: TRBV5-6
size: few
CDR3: CASSRFGPRTGFNSPLHF
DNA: TGTGCCAGCAGCCGGTTCGGACCCCGGACGGGATTTAATTCACCCCTCCACTTT

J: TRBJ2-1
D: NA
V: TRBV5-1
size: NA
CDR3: CASSLDQGSNNEQFF
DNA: TGCGCCAGCAGCTTGGATCAGGGGTCCAATAATGAGCAGTTCTTC

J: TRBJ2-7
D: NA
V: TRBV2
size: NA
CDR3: CAILRGYEQYF
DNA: TGTGCCATCCTCCGGGGCTACGAGCAGTACTTC

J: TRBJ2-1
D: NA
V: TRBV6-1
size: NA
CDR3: CATPGGKAYNEQFF
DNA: TGTGCCACCCCCGGCGGAAAGGCCTACAATGAGCAGTTCTTC

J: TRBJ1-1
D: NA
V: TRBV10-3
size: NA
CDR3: CAINPDLNTEAFF
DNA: TGTGCCATCAACCCAGACTTGAACACTGAAGCTTTCTTT